These T cell receptor beta chains were read from a single sample in a study of T cell changes during pregnancy in multiple sclerosis. This table comes from immunoSEQ multiplex PCR, and its TCRdb copy is limited to in-frame clones, with some not included. The table lists roughly 120,000 clones, more than 85% of them singletons. Sample: peripheral blood, taken in the third trimester of pregnancy. All receptors derive from a female donor with multiple sclerosis, enrolled in a pregnancy study. CDR3s include the opening cysteine and the closing phenylalanine or tryptophan. Fields, in order: CDR3 length, J gene, clone size, D gene, V gene, CDR3 protein, CDR3 DNA. The D gene is left open where the match is weak. Expanded clones get a size class; other rows say once, few or many, or leave the size out.

19 | TRBJ2-7 | . | TRBD1 | TRBV14 | CASSQARDRGPEPDYEQYF | TGTGCCAGCAGCCAGGCCAGGGACAGGGGGCCCGAGCCCGACTACGAGCAGTACTTC
13 | TRBJ2-7 | . | . | TRBV10-2 | CASFGIPTYEQYF | TGCGCCAGCTTCGGGATTCCGACCTACGAGCAGTACTTC
14 | TRBJ2-5 | . | TRBD1 | TRBV28 | CASSLGGQGQTQYF | TGTGCCAGCAGTTTAGGGGGACAGGGGCAGACCCAGTACTTC
13 | TRBJ1-6 | . | . | TRBV14 | CASSQRGGSPLHF | TGTGCCAGCAGCCAAAGGGGAGGTTCACCCCTCCACTTT
11 | TRBJ1-2 | . | . | TRBV30 | CALQGARGYTF | TGTGCCCTCCAAGGGGCAAGGGGCTACACCTTC
14 | TRBJ1-1 | . | . | TRBV28 | CASSRGGPDTEAFF | TGTGCCAGCAGTAGGGGGGGGCCTGACACTGAAGCTTTCTTT
14 | TRBJ2-7 | . | . | TRBV5-1 | CASSSTDTKAEQYF | TGCGCCAGCAGCTCGACAGATACAAAGGCCGAGCAGTACTTC
10 | TRBJ2-1 | . | . | TRBV29-1 | CSVGSDEQFF | TGCAGCGTTGGAAGCGATGAGCAGTTCTTC
14 | TRBJ1-1 | . | TRBD1 | TRBV6-6 | CASSVTDRATEAFF | TGTGCCAGCAGTGTCACAGACAGGGCCACTGAAGCTTTCTTT
13 | TRBJ2-2 | few | TRBD2 | TRBV6-6 | CASSYSWDYELFF | TGTGCCAGCAGTTACTCGTGGGACTATGAGCTGTTTTTT
14 | TRBJ2-7 | . | . | TRBV5-1 | CASGRRETGSEQYF | TGCGCCAGCGGGCGGCGGGAAACAGGAAGCGAGCAGTACTTC
16 | TRBJ2-1 | . | . | TRBV4-1 | CASSQEERLGRNEQFF | TGCGCCAGCAGCCAAGAGGAACGACTAGGGCGCAATGAGCAGTTCTTC